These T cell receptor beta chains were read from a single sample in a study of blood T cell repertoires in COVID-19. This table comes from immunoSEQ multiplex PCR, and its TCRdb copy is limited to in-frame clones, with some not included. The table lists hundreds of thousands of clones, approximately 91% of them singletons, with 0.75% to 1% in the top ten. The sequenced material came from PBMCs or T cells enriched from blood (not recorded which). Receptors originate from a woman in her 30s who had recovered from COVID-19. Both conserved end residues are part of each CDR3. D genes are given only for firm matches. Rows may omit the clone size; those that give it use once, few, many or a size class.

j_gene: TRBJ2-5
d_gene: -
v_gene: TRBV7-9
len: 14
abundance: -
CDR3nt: TGTGCCAGCAGCTTATTCGGGGGAGAAGAGACCCAGTACTTC
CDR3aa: CASSLFGGEETQYF

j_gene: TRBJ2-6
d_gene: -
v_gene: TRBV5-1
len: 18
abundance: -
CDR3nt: TGCGCCAGCAGCTTGGTGGGGGGGCCCGGCTCTGGGGCCAACGTCCTGACTTTC
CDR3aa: CASSLVGGPGSGANVLTF

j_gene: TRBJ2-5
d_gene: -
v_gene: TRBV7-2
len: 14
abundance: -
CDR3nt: TGTGCCAGCAGCCCAAAAAGCGCAGTAGCCCCGAAGTACTTC
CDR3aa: CASSPKSAVAPKYF

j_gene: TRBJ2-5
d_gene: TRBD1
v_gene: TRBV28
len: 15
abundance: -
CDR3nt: TGTGCCAGCAGTTTTGCAGGGGGCGCTAGTGAGACCCAGTACTTC
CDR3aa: CASSFAGGASETQYF

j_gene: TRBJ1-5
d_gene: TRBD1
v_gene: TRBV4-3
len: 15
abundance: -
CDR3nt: TGCGCCAGCAGCCAAGAAAGGGACAGGGATCAGCCCCAGCATTTT
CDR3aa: CASSQERDRDQPQHF

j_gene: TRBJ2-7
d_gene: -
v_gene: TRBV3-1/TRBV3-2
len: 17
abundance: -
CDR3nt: TGTGCCAGCAGCCAAGAGATTATTCGGCGGGGGCACTACGAGCAGTACTTC
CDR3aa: CASSQEIIRRGHYEQYF

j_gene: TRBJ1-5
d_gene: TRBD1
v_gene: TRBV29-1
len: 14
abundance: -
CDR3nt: TGCAGCGTGGGGACAGGGGGCGGCAATCAGCCCCAGCATTTT
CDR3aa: CSVGTGGGNQPQHF

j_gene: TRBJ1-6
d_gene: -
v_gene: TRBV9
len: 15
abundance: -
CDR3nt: TGTGCCAGCAGCGCGGGGGAATCCTATAATTCACCCCTCCACTTT
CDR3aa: CASSAGESYNSPLHF

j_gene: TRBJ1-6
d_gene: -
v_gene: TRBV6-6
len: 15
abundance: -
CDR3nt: TGTGCCAGCAGTTACAGGGGCTCCTATAATTCACCCCTCCACTTT
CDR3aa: CASSYRGSYNSPLHF

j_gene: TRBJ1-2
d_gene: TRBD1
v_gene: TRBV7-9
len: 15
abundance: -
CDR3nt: TGTGCCAGCAGCTCTGGACAGGGTAGAAACTATGGCTACACCTTC
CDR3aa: CASSSGQGRNYGYTF

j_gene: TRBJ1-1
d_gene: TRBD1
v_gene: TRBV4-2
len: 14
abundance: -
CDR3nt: TGTGCCAGCAGCCAGGAGGGGGCGAACACTGAAGCTTTCTTT
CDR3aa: CASSQEGANTEAFF

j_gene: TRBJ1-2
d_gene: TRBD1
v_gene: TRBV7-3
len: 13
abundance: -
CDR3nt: TGTGCCAGCAGCTTAGGACAGGGGGGCGGCTACACCTTC
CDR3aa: CASSLGQGGGYTF

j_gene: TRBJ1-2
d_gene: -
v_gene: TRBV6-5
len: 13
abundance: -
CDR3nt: TGTGCCAGCACGCCTACAGGGACCAATGGCTACACCTTC
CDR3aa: CASTPTGTNGYTF

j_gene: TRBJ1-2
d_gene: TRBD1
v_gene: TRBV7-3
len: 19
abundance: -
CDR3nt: TGTGCCAGCAGCTTAAAGCCCAGTAAAATAACACAGGGGATGGATAGCTACACCTTC
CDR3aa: CASSLKPSKITQGMDSYTF

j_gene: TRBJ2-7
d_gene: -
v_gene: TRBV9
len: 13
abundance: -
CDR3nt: TGTGCCAGCAGCGTAGGGACACTGGGGGAGCAGTACTTC
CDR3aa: CASSVGTLGEQYF

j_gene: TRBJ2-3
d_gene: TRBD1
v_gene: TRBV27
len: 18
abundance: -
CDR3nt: TGTGCCAGCAGTTTATATCCCCTCTTTCCGGGACAGGGCCATACGCAGTATTTT
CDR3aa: CASSLYPLFPGQGHTQYF

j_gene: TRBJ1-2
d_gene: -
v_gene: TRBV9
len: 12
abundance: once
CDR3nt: TGTGCCAGCGGGGGGTGGAACTATGGCTACACCTTC
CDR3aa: CASGGWNYGYTF

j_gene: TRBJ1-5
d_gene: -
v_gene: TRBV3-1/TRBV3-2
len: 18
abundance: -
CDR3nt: TGTGCCAGCAGCCAGGGGGACAACCAAATTTATAGCAATCAGCCCCAGCATTTT
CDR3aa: CASSQGDNQIYSNQPQHF

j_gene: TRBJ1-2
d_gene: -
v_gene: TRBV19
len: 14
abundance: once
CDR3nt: TGTGCCAGTAAACAGGGCCTTGCCAACTATGGCTACACCTTC
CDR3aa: CASKQGLANYGYTF

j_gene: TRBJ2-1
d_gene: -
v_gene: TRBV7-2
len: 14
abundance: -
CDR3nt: TGTGCCAGCAGCCCTCCAAGGACTGCCAATGAGCAGTTCTTC
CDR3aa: CASSPPRTANEQFF

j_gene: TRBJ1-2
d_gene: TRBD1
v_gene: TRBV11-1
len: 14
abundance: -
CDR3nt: TGTGCCAGCAGCCCGACAGGGGGCGCCTATGGCTACACCTTC
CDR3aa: CASSPTGGAYGYTF

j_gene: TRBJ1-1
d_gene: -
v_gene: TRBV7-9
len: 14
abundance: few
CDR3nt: TGTGCCAGCAGCACAGTCGCCCCGAACACTGAAGCTTTCTTT
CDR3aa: CASSTVAPNTEAFF

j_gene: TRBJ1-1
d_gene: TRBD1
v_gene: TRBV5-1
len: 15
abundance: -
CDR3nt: TGCGCCAGCAGCTTAGGGACAGGGCCTAACACTGAAGCTTTCTTT
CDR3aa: CASSLGTGPNTEAFF

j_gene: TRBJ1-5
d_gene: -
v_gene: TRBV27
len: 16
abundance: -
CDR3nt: TGTGCCAGCAGTTCCGGCCTGGGGCATAGCAATCAGCCCCAGCATTTT
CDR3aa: CASSSGLGHSNQPQHF

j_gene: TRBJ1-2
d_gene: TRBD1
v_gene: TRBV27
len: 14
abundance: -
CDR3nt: TGTGCCAGCAGTCCCACCGGAGGGGGCGATGGCTACACCTTC
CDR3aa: CASSPTGGGDGYTF

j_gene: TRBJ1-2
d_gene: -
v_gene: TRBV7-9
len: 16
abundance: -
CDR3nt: TGTGCCAGCACCCAAGGAATGGGGGCGGTTTCTTGGATGTACACCTTC
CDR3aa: CASTQGMGAVSWMYTF

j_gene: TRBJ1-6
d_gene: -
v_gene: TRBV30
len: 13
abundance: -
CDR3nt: TGTGCCTGGAGACAGGGTGACAATTCACCCCTCCACTTT
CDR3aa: CAWRQGDNSPLHF

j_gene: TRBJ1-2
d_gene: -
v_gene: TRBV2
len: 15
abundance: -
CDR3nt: TGTGCCAGCAGTGAACCAGGCCAAGGAAACTATGGCTACACCTTC
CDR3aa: CASSEPGQGNYGYTF

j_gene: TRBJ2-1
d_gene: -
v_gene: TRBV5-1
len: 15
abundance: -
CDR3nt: TGCGCCAGCAGCGAAGGAGGCCTAGAGATGCATGAGCAGTTCTTC
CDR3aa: CASSEGGLEMHEQFF

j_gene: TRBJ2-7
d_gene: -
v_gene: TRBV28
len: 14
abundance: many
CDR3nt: TGTGCCAGCAGGCGGGACAGCCTATTCTACGAGCAGTACTTC
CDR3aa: CASRRDSLFYEQYF

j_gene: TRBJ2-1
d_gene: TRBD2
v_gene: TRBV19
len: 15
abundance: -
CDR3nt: TGTGCCAGTAGTCCGGCTAGCGGGAGGGCCAGTGAGCAGTTCTTC
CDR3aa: CASSPASGRASEQFF

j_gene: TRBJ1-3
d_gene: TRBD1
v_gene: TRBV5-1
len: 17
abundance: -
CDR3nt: TGCGCCAGCAGCCCGGGGGACAGCGGTTTCTCTGGAAACACCATATATTTT
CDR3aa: CASSPGDSGFSGNTIYF

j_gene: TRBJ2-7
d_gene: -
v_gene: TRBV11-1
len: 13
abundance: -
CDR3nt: TGTGCCAGCAGCTGGGCTCGGTCTGGAGAGCAGTACTTC
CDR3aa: CASSWARSGEQYF

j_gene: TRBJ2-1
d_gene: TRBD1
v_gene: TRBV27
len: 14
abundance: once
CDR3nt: TGTGCCAGCAGAAGACAGGGTTCATACAATGAGCAGTTCTTC
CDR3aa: CASRRQGSYNEQFF

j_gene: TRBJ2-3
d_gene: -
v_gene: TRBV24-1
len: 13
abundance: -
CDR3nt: TGTGCCATCAGCGCTACTAGCACAGATACGCAGTATTTT
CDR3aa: CAISATSTDTQYF

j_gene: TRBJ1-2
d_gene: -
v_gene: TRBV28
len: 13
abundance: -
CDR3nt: TGTGCCAGTAATACAGGAAAAAACTATGGCTACACCTTC
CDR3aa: CASNTGKNYGYTF

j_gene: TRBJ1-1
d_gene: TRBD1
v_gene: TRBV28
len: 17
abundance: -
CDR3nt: TGTGCCAGCAGTTGGGCCCCGGACAGGGAGGATAACACTGAAGCTTTCTTT
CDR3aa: CASSWAPDREDNTEAFF

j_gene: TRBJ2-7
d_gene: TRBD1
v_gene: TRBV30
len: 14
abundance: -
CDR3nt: TGTGCCTGGAGTTGGACAGGGGTGACCTACGAGCAGTACTTC
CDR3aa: CAWSWTGVTYEQYF

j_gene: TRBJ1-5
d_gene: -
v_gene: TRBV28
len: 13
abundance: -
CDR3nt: TGTGCCACCCGGGAGGGCTTGGAGCAGCCCCAGCATTTT
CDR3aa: CATREGLEQPQHF

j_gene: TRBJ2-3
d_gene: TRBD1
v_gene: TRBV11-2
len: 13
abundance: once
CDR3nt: TGTGCCAGCAGCCGGACAGGGCCAGATACGCAGTATTTT
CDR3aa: CASSRTGPDTQYF

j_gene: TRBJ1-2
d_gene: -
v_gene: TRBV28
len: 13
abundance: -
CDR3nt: TGTGCCAGCAGTACAGGGTTATATTATGGCTACACCTTC
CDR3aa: CASSTGLYYGYTF

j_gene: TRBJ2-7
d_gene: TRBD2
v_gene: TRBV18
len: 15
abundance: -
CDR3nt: TGTGCCAGCTCGGCACGGCAGCGGGGGGTCTACGAGCAGTACTTC
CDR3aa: CASSARQRGVYEQYF

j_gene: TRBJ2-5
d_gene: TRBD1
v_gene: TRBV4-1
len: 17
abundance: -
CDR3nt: TGCGCCAGCAGCCTTCGAACCGGGACAGGGAGGATCGAGACCCAGTACTTC
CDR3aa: CASSLRTGTGRIETQYF

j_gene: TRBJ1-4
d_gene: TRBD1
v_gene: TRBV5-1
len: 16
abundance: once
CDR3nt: TGCGCCAGCAGGACCGGGACAGGGGTTGGAGTCGAAAAACTGTTTTTT
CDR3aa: CASRTGTGVGVEKLFF

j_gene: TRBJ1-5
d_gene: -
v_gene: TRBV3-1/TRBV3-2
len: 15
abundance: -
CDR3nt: TGTGCCAGCAGCCAAGATTCAGGGAGCAATCAGCCCCAGCATTTT
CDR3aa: CASSQDSGSNQPQHF

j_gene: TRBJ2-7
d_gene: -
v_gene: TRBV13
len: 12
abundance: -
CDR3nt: TGTGCCAGCAGCTCTAGCTCCTACGAGCAGTACTTC
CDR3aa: CASSSSSYEQYF

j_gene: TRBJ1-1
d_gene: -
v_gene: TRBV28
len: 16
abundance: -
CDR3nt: TGTGCCAGCAGTTTATGGGGGCGCCCGTGGATGGCTGAAGCTTTCTTT
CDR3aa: CASSLWGRPWMAEAFF

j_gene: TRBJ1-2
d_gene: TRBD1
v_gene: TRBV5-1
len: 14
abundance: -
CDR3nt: TGCGCCAGCAGCTCACCGGGACAGGGGTATGGCTACACCTTC
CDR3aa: CASSSPGQGYGYTF

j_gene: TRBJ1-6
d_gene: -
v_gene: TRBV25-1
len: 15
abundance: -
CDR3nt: TGTGCCAGCAGTGAAAGGAGCTCCTATAATTCACCCCTCCACTTT
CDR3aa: CASSERSSYNSPLHF

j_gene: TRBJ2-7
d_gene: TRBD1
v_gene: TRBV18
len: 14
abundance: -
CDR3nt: TGTGCCAGCTCACTCAACAGGGGGCGATACGAGCAGTACTTC
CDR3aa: CASSLNRGRYEQYF

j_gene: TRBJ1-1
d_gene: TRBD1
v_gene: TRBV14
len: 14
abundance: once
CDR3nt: TGTGCCAGCAGCCTCAGGGGGGTGAACACTGAAGCTTTCTTT
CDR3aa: CASSLRGVNTEAFF

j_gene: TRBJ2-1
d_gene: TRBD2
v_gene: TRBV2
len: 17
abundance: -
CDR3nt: TGTGCCAGCAGCCTCCTGGGACTAGCGGGAGGGGGCGATGAGCAGTTCTTC
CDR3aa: CASSLLGLAGGGDEQFF

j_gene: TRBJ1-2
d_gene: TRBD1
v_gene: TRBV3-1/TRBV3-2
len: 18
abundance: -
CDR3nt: TGTGCCAGCAGCCCGGGGAGGGACAGGGGGCTTTTTGGCTATGGCTACACCTTC
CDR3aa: CASSPGRDRGLFGYGYTF

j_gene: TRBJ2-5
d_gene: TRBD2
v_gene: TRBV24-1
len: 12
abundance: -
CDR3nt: TGTGCCACCAGTCTAGCGGGAGAGACCCAGTACTTC
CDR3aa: CATSLAGETQYF